These 21 T cell receptor beta chains were sequenced from one sample in a study of T cells in Graves' hyperthyroidism and ophthalmopathy. Amplification targeted TCR beta CDR3 regions from RNA transcripts. HTBI primers were employed in a first-round RT-PCR of the TCR CDR3. A single record per CDR3 protein comes from TCRdb applying MiXCR to the multiplex PCR reads. The sample has hundreds of thousands of distinct CDR3 sequences; approximately 14% are singletons. Sequencing was performed on blood. Source of these receptors: a woman in her late teens or twenties with Graves' hyperthyroidism.

This clonotype has at least ten counts. This CDR3 is CASSDDRGRRLNTEAFF. Here the CDR3 DNA reads TGTGCCAGCAGCGACGACAGGGGGCGAAGGCTAAACACTGAAGCTTTCTTT. The chain joins TRBV5-4 to TRBJ1-1; 10 nucleotides match TRBD1. The CDR3 runs to 17 residues. In germline, CDR1 is SGHNT, CDR2 YYREEE (reference sequence). V shed 4 bases, J shed 2 bases, and the junction held 11 bases outside the gene matches.

The chain links TRBV6-2 or TRBV6-3 to TRBJ2-3; the D is unclear. This CDR3 comprises 14 residues. The germline CDR1 and CDR2 sequences are MNHEY and SVGEGT. V was shortened by 2 bases and J by 4 bases, with 10 bases between the two germline ends. The CDR3 region is CASSYTGEADTQYF. CDR3 nucleotide sequence: TGTGCCAGCAGTTACACCGGAGAAGCAGATACGCAGTATTTT.

This clonotype was seen ten or more times. The chain combines TRBV28 with TRBJ2-1; D might be TRBD2 (6 bases). V gave up 5 bases and J gave up 7 bases, with 18 bases separating them. The CDR3 runs to 15 residues. The germline CDR1 and CDR2 sequences are MDHEN and SYDVKM. In nucleotides, the CDR3 is TGTGCCAGCAGTGAATGGGACTCGTTTGAGAATGAGCAGTTCTTC. Translated, it gives CASSEWDSFENEQFF. The whole variable domain, filled in from reference TRBV28 and TRBJ2-1, reads DVKVTQSSRYLVKRTGEKVFLECVQDMDHENMFWYRQDPGLGLRLIYFSYDVKMKEKGDIPEGYSVSREKKERFSLILESASTNQTSMYLCASSEWDSFENEQFFGPGTRLTVL.

The rearrangement joins TRBV3-1 to TRBJ1-4; D call uncertain. V lost 1 base and J 6 bases, leaving 9 bases between the germline ends. The CDR3 runs to 14 residues. Germline-derived CDR1 and CDR2 are LGHDT and YNNKEL (reference sequence). CDR3 sequence reads: CASSQGVADEKLFF. CDR3 nucleotides: TGTGCCAGCAGCCAAGGTGTTGCAGATGAAAAACTGTTTTTT.

The rearrangement joins TRBV3-1 to TRBJ1-5; 10 bases line up with TRBD1. CDR1 and CDR2 (germline): LGHDT, YNNKEL (reference sequence). The CDR3 is made up of 16 amino acids. V lost 1 base, J lost 3 bases, and 3 bases stayed unmatched. The CDR3 reads CASSQAGTGDNQPQHF. In DNA form, the CDR3 reads TGTGCCAGCAGCCAAGCCGGGACAGGGGACAATCAGCCCCAGCATTTT.

There are many counts of this clonotype. The chain employs TRBV6-2 or TRBV6-3 and TRBJ1-1, with D uncertain. The CDR3 length is 15 residues. Germline V lookup: CDR1 MNHEY, CDR2 SVGEGT. Trimming shortened V by 0 bases and J by 8 bases, and 16 bases separated the two germline ends. The CDR3 sequence is CASSYSSMGRKEAFF. In DNA, the CDR3 is TGTGCCAGCAGTTACTCGAGTATGGGCAGGAAAGAAGCTTTCTTT.

The J gene is TRBJ2-3, the V gene TRBV6-2 or TRBV6-3, with D unresolved. This CDR3 has 13 residues. V shed 5 bases and J shed 5 bases, with 11 bases lying between them. Germline V lookup: CDR1 MNHEY, CDR2 SVGEGT. CDR3: CASSPQWRDTQYF. The CDR3 DNA reads TGTGCCAGCAGTCCCCAATGGAGAGATACGCAGTATTTT.

The gene calls are TRBV6-2 or TRBV6-3 and TRBJ2-1; TRBD1 matches 9 bases. Germline CDR1 reads MNHEY; CDR2 reads SVGEGT. The V and J ends lost 5 bases and 7 bases, in that order; junction bases with no gene match: 9. The CDR3 spans 15 residues. The CDR3 sequence: CASSPGTGTVNEQFF. The DNA for the CDR3 is TGTGCCAGCAGTCCTGGGACAGGGACGGTGAATGAGCAGTTCTTC.

The chain is built from TRBV7-8 and TRBJ1-3; a weak D match, TRBD1 (6 bases). The CDR3 spans 19 residues. CDR1 SGHVS and CDR2 FQNEAQ come from the germline V gene. The V end was cut by 7 bases, the J end by 0 bases, with 25 bases between. The CDR3 is CASTRSRGGHEFSGNTIYF. The DNA for the CDR3 is TGTGCCAGCACCAGATCTCGAGGGGGACACGAGTTCTCTGGAAACACCATATATTTT.

This clonotype was seen ten or more times. CDR3 amino acids: CSANSGAYGEQYF. The CDR3 DNA follows: TGCAGTGCTAATTCAGGGGCCTACGGCGAGCAGTACTTC. This chain uses TRBV20-1 with TRBJ2-7, with a tentative D call TRBD1 (6 bases). V shed 4 bases and J shed 6 bases, with 16 bases lying between them. This CDR3 comprises 13 residues. Germline V gene lookup returns CDR1 DFQATT and CDR2 SNEGSKA (reference sequence).

This clonotype was observed at least ten times. This chain joins TRBV6-2 or TRBV6-3 and TRBJ2-5, with 7 bases aligning to TRBD2. V was clipped by 0 bases and J by 7 bases; unmatched bases: 8. Germline values: CDR1 MNHEY, CDR2 SVGEGT. The CDR3 extends over 15 amino acids. This chain's CDR3 is CASSYSDGRSRTQYF. Written as DNA, the CDR3 is TGTGCCAGCAGTTACTCTGACGGGAGGTCTCGGACCCAGTACTTC.

This chain uses TRBV10-1 with TRBJ1-1; possible D gene TRBD1, 6 bases. The CDR3 is made up of 15 amino acids. The germline V gene has CDR1 WNHNN and CDR2 SYGVQD (reference sequence). V lost 10 bases and J lost 4, with 22 bases in between. CDR3 protein: CATEQCMGASTEAFF. CDR3 coding DNA: TGCGCCACAGAACAGTGTATGGGGGCTAGCACTGAAGCTTTCTTT.

The V call is TRBV27, the J call TRBJ2-6; maybe TRBD1 (5 bases). Germline lookup yields CDR1 MNHEY and CDR2 SMNVEV (reference sequence). The CDR3 sequence is 17 residues long. V lost 2 bases, J lost 2 bases, and 13 bases lay in between. CDR3 region: CASSLNGQGAGANVLTF. CDR3 in DNA: TGTGCCAGCAGTTTAAACGGCCAGGGTGCTGGGGCCAACGTCCTGACTTTC.

This clonotype was detected ten times or more. The gene calls are TRBV6-2 or TRBV6-3 and TRBJ2-1; 8 nucleotides match TRBD2. The ends lost 8 bases at V and 4 bases at J; junction bases unmatched: 10. Germline V gene data show CDR1 as MNHEY and CDR2 as SVGEGT. The CDR3 runs to 15 residues. CDR3 residues: CASVPGGPTYNEQFF. The CDR3 nucleotides are TGTGCCAGCGTCCCGGGGGGGCCTACTTACAATGAGCAGTTCTTC.

This clonotype was detected many times. This sequence joins TRBV28 and TRBJ2-7; no clear D. Germline CDR1 reads MDHEN; CDR2 reads SYDVKM. Trimming stripped 3 bases from V and 0 bases from J, with 9 bases between. CDR3 length: 14 residues. CDR3 nucleotide sequence: TGTGCCAGCAGTTTGGTGGCCGCCTCCTACGAGCAGTACTTC. This sequence encodes CASSLVAASYEQYF.

Of note for this clonotype: This sequence may be a read error, since a much larger clone differs from it by one base. V usage is TRBV10-3 and J usage is TRBJ1-3, with no clear D. Germline CDR1 is ENHRY and CDR2 is SYGVKD. This CDR3 is built from 13 residues. V shed 8 bases and J shed 0 bases, with 8 bases lying between them. DNA of the CDR3: TGTGCCATCGGACGGAACTCTGGAAACACCATATATTTT. Protein product: CAIGRNSGNTIYF.

The sample holds a few counts of this clonotype. The J gene is TRBJ2-5, the V gene TRBV7-9; 11 nucleotides line up with TRBD2. Trimming at V came to 4 bases and at J to 3 bases, leaving 7 bases not matched to a gene. This CDR3 has 16 residues. Germline-derived CDR1 and CDR2 are SEHNR and FQNEAQ (reference sequence). The CDR3 region has the DNA TGTGCCAGCAGCTCCTCTAGCGGGAGGTTGAAAGAGACCCAGTACTTC. Its protein is CASSSSSGRLKETQYF.

This clonotype came up a few times. The chain combines TRBV2 with TRBJ2-7; a weak D match, TRBD1 (6 bases). Germline V gene data show CDR1 as SNHLY and CDR2 as FYNNEI. The V gene lost 10 bases and the J gene lost 2 bases, with 12 bases spanning the gap. The CDR3 is 12 amino acids. The CDR3 here is CATKGGTYEQYF. The CDR3 DNA sequence: TGTGCCACGAAAGGGGGAACCTACGAGCAGTACTTC.

The rearrangement uses TRBV20-1 and TRBJ1-2, with TRBD1 as a possible D gene (6 bases). The CDR3 runs 16 residues. Germline V gene data show CDR1 as DFQATT and CDR2 as SNEGSKA (reference sequence). Trimming cost V 3 bases and J 4 bases, with 21 bases left between them. For the CDR3, the DNA is TGCAGTGCTAGCTTCGGACTAGCGGGGGGCGCCTATGGCTACACCTTC. Its translation: CSASFGLAGGAYGYTF.

The CDR3, as DNA: TGTGCCACCAGCAGAGAGGGGGCGGGACAGGGTGGAGAAAAACTGTTTTTT. Its translation is CATSREGAGQGGEKLFF. This sequence joins TRBV15 and TRBJ1-4; 9 bases map to TRBD1. Trimming cost V 0 bases and J 8 bases; bases outside gene matches: 10. Germline-derived CDR1 and CDR2 are LNHNV and YYDKDF (reference sequence). The CDR3 consists of 17 residues. Variable domain in full (rest from reference TRBV15 and TRBJ1-4): DAMVIQNPRYQVTQFGKPVTLSCSQTLNHNVMYWYQQKSSQAPKLLFHYYDKDFNNEADTPDNFQSRRPNTSFCFLDIRSPGLGDTAMYLCATSREGAGQGGEKLFFGSGTQLSVL.

V is TRBV7-8 and J is TRBJ2-7; TRBD1 matches 7 bases. CDR3 length equals 15 residues. Germline assignment: CDR1 SGHVS and CDR2 FQNEAQ. V gave up 2 bases and J gave up 5 bases; unmatched junction bases: 9. CDR3 nucleotide sequence: TGTGCCAGCAGCTTAATCCCGACAGGGAGTCACGAGCAGTACTTC. This translates into CASSLIPTGSHEQYF.